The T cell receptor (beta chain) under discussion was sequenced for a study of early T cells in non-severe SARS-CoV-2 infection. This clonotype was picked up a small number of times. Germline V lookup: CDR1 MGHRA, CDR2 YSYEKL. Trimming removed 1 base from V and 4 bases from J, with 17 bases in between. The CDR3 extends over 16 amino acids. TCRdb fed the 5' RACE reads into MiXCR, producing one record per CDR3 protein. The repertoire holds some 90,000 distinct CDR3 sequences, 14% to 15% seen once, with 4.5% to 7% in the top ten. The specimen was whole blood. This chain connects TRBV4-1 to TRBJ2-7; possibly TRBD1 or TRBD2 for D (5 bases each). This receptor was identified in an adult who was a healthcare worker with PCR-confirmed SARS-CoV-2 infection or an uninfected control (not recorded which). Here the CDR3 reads CASSQGGAGPGYEQYF. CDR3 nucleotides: TGCGCCAGCAGCCAAGGTGGGGCCGGGCCGGGGTACGAGCAGTACTTC.